This T cell receptor (beta chain) was captured in a study of cytomegalovirus exposure and HLA in healthy donors. The CDR3 is made up of 12 amino acids. V was trimmed by 1 base and J by 12 bases, leaving 10 bases between them. Germline V CDR1 and CDR2: MNHNS, SASEGT. Primers included in the PCR were 60 Vbeta and 13 Jbeta primers. Only in-frame clones appear in the TCRdb table, and some are missing; sequencing was by immunoSEQ multiplex PCR. The table shows about 120,000 clones, with less than 85% occurring only once. This clonotype was sampled from a man aged 30 to 45 in good health and CMV-seropositive. Specimen: PBMCs. The genes are TRBV6-1 and TRBJ2-1, with D perhaps TRBD2 (6 bases). The CDR3 reads CASSEEYGGQFF. The CDR3 DNA reads as TGTGCCAGCAGTGAAGAGTACGGGGGGCAGTTCTTC.